These 12 T cell receptor beta chains were sequenced from one sample in a study of early T cells in non-severe SARS-CoV-2 infection. MiXCR, run by TCRdb on the 5' RACE reads, gives a single entry per CDR3 protein. The sample has 55,000 to 75,000 distinct CDR3 sequences, approximately 10% seen once. The material sequenced was whole blood. Every receptor here comes from an adult who was a healthcare worker with PCR-confirmed SARS-CoV-2 infection or an uninfected control (not recorded which).

This chain links TRBV20-1 with TRBJ1-2; 8 bases are a match to TRBD1. The CDR3 spans 17 residues. The germline CDR1 and CDR2 sequences are DFQATT and SNEGSKA (reference sequence). V trimming: 0 bases; J trimming: 3 bases; junction bases outside the gene matches: 12. CDR3 amino acids: CSARDLRRTGYDYGYTF. The CDR3 DNA is TGCAGTGCTAGAGATTTACGCCGGACAGGGTACGACTATGGCTACACCTTC.

This clonotype was detected many times. The chain uses TRBV7-9 and TRBJ2-1; a weak D match, TRBD2 (5 bases). There are 15 residues in the CDR3. The V end was cut by 2 bases, the J end by 6 bases, with 14 bases between. Germline CDR1 SEHNR, CDR2 FQNEAQ (reference sequence). The CDR3: CASSLSATTTNEQFF. DNA of the CDR3: TGTGCCAGCAGCTTATCCGCGACTACCACCAATGAGCAGTTCTTC.

The V call is TRBV3-1, the J call TRBJ2-1; D is tentatively TRBD1 or TRBD2 (5 bases each). The CDR3 runs 15 residues. Germline assignment: CDR1 LGHDT and CDR2 YNNKEL (reference sequence). V lost 2 bases and J lost 0, with 8 bases in between. The CDR3 protein is CASSQTGLSYNEQFF. CDR3 DNA: TGTGCCAGCAGCCAAACGGGGCTCTCCTACAATGAGCAGTTCTTC.

This clonotype was counted a few times. The chain combines TRBV24-1 with TRBJ2-5; no firm D call. Looked up from germline, CDR1 is KGHDR and CDR2 is SFDVKD. The CDR3 has 11 amino acids. V was clipped by 1 base and J by 6 bases, with 2 bases between them. CDR3 coding DNA: TGTGCCACCAGTGATTTTAAGACCCAGTACTTC. This translates into CATSDFKTQYF.

This clonotype was detected ten times or more. The chain has TRBV7-9 and TRBJ1-6, with a weak D call TRBD1 (6 bases). Deletions cut 5 bases from V and 10 bases from J, with 18 bases between. The CDR3 extends over 15 amino acids. CDR1 is SEHNR and CDR2 is FQNEAQ in the germline V gene (reference sequence). The CDR3: CASSPLQGVVSPLHF. The CDR3 region has the DNA TGTGCCAGCAGCCCGCTACAGGGAGTGGTGTCACCCCTCCACTTT.

This clonotype was picked up many times. J is TRBJ2-1 and V is TRBV25-1, with 7 nucleotides matching TRBD2. Trimming cost V 0 bases and J 6 bases; bases outside gene matches: 2. Germline V gene data show CDR1 as MGHDK and CDR2 as SYGVNS. The CDR3 loop spans 14 amino acids. CDR3 residues: CASSEYAGVNEQFF. CDR3 in DNA: TGTGCCAGCAGTGAATATGCGGGAGTCAATGAGCAGTTCTTC.

This clonotype turned up a few times. The chain employs TRBV15 and TRBJ2-4; maybe TRBD1 (5 bases). V was cut by 1 base and J by 0 bases, with 13 bases left in between. Looked up from germline, CDR1 is LNHNV and CDR2 is YYDKDF (reference sequence). The CDR3 loop spans 17 amino acids. The CDR3: CATSRGTYELAKNIQYF. The CDR3 DNA is TGTGCCACCAGCAGAGGGACATACGAATTAGCCAAAAACATTCAGTACTTC.

This clonotype was recorded many times. This chain joins TRBV4-3 and TRBJ2-1; D unresolved. Trimming left V 1 base short and J 6 bases short, with 16 bases between. The CDR3 length is 16 residues. Germline assignment: CDR1 LGHNA and CDR2 YSLEER. The CDR3 DNA follows: TGCGCCAGCAGCCAAGTATCTGGGCTCGGAGCCAATGAGCAGTTCTTC. Translated: CASSQVSGLGANEQFF.

This clonotype has just a few counts. V usage is TRBV12-3 or TRBV12-4 and J usage is TRBJ1-2, with D hard to call. This CDR3 has 14 amino acids. Trimming pared 4 bases from V and 4 bases from J, leaving 13 bases between. The CDR3 spells CASSSVGLGYGYTF. The CDR3 DNA is TGTGCCAGCAGTTCCGTCGGACTTGGCTATGGCTACACCTTC.

As DNA, the CDR3 is TGTGCCAGCAAAGCGGGAGAAACGTACAATGAGCAGTTCTTC. The encoded protein is CASKAGETYNEQFF. This rearrangement joins TRBV6-2 or TRBV6-3 to TRBJ2-1; TRBD2 agrees at 8 bases. In germline, CDR1 is MNHEY, CDR2 SVGEGT. V gave up 7 bases and J gave up 4 bases; unmatched junction bases: 6. The CDR3 sequence is 14 residues long.

This clonotype was seen at least ten times. The CDR3 reads CASSSGTGEQYF. CDR3 nucleotide sequence: TGTGCCAGCAGTTCAGGGACGGGCGAGCAGTACTTC. This chain links TRBV6-6 with TRBJ2-7; D may match TRBD1 or TRBD2 (5 bases each). CDR3 length: 12 amino acids. Germline V lookup: CDR1 MNHNY, CDR2 SVGAGI (reference sequence). The V end was cut by 4 bases, the J end by 6 bases, with 10 bases between.

This clonotype was observed a few times. V is TRBV20-1 and J is TRBJ2-1, with D hard to call. Trimming pared 6 bases from V and 5 bases from J, leaving 5 bases between. CDR1 is DFQATT, CDR2 SNEGSKA, per germline (reference sequence). The CDR3 contains 10 residues. DNA of the CDR3: TGCAGTGCCCCGGACAATGAGCAGTTCTTC. This encodes CSAPDNEQFF.